The 26 T cell receptor beta chains below come from one sample, sequenced in a study of CD8 T cells in ankylosing spondylitis. Via MiXCR, TCRdb re-called the 5' RACE reads, giving one row per CDR3 protein. This repertoire shows roughly 38,000 distinct CDR3 sequences, around a tenth found once; its top ten account for around 15%. The sample comprised blood, either unsorted or a sorted T cell fraction (not recorded which). These receptors were obtained from a male donor with ankylosing spondylitis or in good health (not recorded which).

The chain couples TRBV29-1 to TRBJ2-3, with 7 bases matching TRBD2. Per the germline V gene, CDR1 is SQVTM and CDR2 is ANQGSEA. The CDR3 loop spans 14 amino acids. Losses at the gene ends were 3 bases for V and 4 bases for J; bases not matched to a gene: 7. Here the CDR3 reads CSVEGGRGSDTQYF. The CDR3 coding sequence is TGCAGCGTTGAGGGCGGGAGAGGGTCAGATACGCAGTATTTT.

There are many counts of this clonotype. The CDR3 region has the DNA TGTGCCAGCAGCCTGAACCCCCGATGGTACTTC. It translates to CASSLNPRWYF. The chain uses TRBV28 and TRBJ2-5; no clear D gene. The CDR3 is made up of 11 amino acids. Germline values: CDR1 MDHEN, CDR2 SYDVKM. Deletions cut 6 bases from V and 13 bases from J, with 15 bases between.

This chain joins TRBV6-1 and TRBJ2-6; D gene uncertain. CDR3 size: 13 residues. CDR1 is MNHNS, CDR2 SASEGT, per germline. Trimming pared 2 bases from V and 6 bases from J, leaving 5 bases between. The CDR3 loop is CASSEKLANVLTF. DNA for the CDR3: TGTGCCAGCAGTGAAAAATTGGCCAACGTCCTGACTTTC.

This clonotype was seen ten or more times. This sequence joins TRBV11-2 and TRBJ2-7; tentative D call: TRBD2 (5 bases). Trimming removed 4 bases at V and 6 bases at J, with 13 bases between. From germline, CDR1 is SGHAT and CDR2 FQNNGV. This CDR3 region has 13 residues. CDR3 region: CASSSRDTFEQYF. CDR3 DNA sequence: TGTGCCAGCAGCTCCCGGGATACTTTCGAGCAGTACTTC.

This clonotype was observed a handful of times. This chain links TRBV29-1 with TRBJ1-2, with TRBD1 matching 10 bases. The CDR3 is made up of 15 amino acids. The V and J ends lost 3 bases and 5 bases, in that order; junction bases with no gene match: 9. The germline gives CDR1 SQVTM, CDR2 ANQGSEA. CDR3 sequence (DNA): TGCAGCGTTGAGGAAGACAGGGGGCGGTGGTATGGCTACACCTTC. It codes for CSVEEDRGRWYGYTF.

This clonotype was picked up many times. J is TRBJ2-7 and V is TRBV2, with 11 positions matching TRBD2. CDR1 SNHLY and CDR2 FYNNEI come from the germline V gene. This CDR3 region has 16 residues. The ends lost 4 bases at V and 5 bases at J; junction bases unmatched: 10. The CDR3 region is CASSGRRLAGSNEQYF. For the CDR3, the DNA is TGTGCCAGCAGTGGACGAAGACTAGCGGGAAGTAACGAGCAGTACTTC.

The chain carries TRBV20-1 and TRBJ2-6; D remains unclear. The CDR3 length is 14 residues. CDR1 and CDR2 from the germline V gene are DFQATT and SNEGSKA (reference sequence). With 3 bases removed from V and 0 bases from J, the gap between germline ends came to 6 bases. The CDR3 DNA sequence: TGCAGTGCTAGTCAAGGCTCTGGGGCCAACGTCCTGACTTTC. This sequence encodes CSASQGSGANVLTF.

This clonotype was detected ten times or more. The rearrangement joins TRBV5-1 to TRBJ2-7, with TRBD1 identical over 9 bases. The CDR3 runs to 16 residues. J lost 7 bases, V lost 0 bases, and 11 bases had no gene match. Germline CDR1 and CDR2: SGHRS and YFSETQ. CDR3 sequence reads: CASSLGGQGPVREQYF. CDR3 in DNA: TGCGCCAGCAGCTTGGGTGGACAGGGGCCGGTCCGGGAGCAGTACTTC.

This clonotype came up many times. V gene TRBV5-1 combines with J gene TRBJ2-4; 9 bases are shared with TRBD1. Per the germline V gene, CDR1 is SGHRS and CDR2 is YFSETQ. The CDR3 extends over 18 amino acids. With V trimmed by 6 bases and J by 1 base, 14 bases remained unmatched. CDR3: CASNLTTGGGLAKNIQYF. The CDR3 DNA reads as TGCGCCAGCAATCTAACCACAGGGGGCGGGTTGGCCAAAAACATTCAGTACTTC.

The chain joins TRBV7-3 to TRBJ2-5, with 7 bases aligning to TRBD2. The CDR3 is made up of 14 amino acids. After removal of 0 bases from V and 5 bases from J, the junction contained 3 bases not matched to a gene. Germline values: CDR1 SGHTA, CDR2 FQGTGA. The CDR3 sequence is CASSLTGGSETQYF. The CDR3, as DNA: TGTGCCAGCAGCTTAACTGGCGGGAGTGAGACCCAGTACTTC.

This clonotype was recorded at least ten times. The chain recombines TRBV12-5 with TRBJ2-7; 8 bases fit TRBD1. The V gene end was trimmed by 7 bases and the J gene end by 0 bases; junction bases not matched to a gene: 8. Germline-derived CDR1 and CDR2 are LGHNT and FRNRAP. This CDR3 spans 15 amino acids. The CDR3 DNA sequence: TGTGCTAGTGTTCTCCGGGACAGGCTCTCCTACGAGCAGTACTTC. This sequence encodes CASVLRDRLSYEQYF.

This clonotype was picked up a small number of times. This chain joins TRBV2 and TRBJ1-5; no definite D call. This CDR3 is 13 amino acids long. Deletions cut 7 bases from V and 1 base from J, with 8 bases between. Germline CDR1 SNHLY, CDR2 FYNNEI. The CDR3 spells CASKVASNQPQHF. DNA of the CDR3: TGTGCCAGCAAGGTGGCCAGCAATCAGCCCCAGCATTTT.

This clonotype has a count of ten or more. V gene TRBV27 combines with J gene TRBJ2-1, with TRBD1 identical over 7 bases. This CDR3 has 16 amino acids. The germline V gene encodes CDR1 MNHEY and CDR2 SMNVEV (reference sequence). Trimming cost V 3 bases and J 6 bases; bases outside gene matches: 11. The CDR3 protein is CASSFQPGGLGNEQFF. The CDR3 coding sequence is TGTGCCAGCAGTTTTCAGCCAGGGGGATTGGGCAATGAGCAGTTCTTC.

This clonotype was picked up a small number of times. This chain joins TRBV6-2 or TRBV6-3 and TRBJ1-6; unclear D gene. The CDR3 has 15 residues. The V end lost 1 base, the J end lost 6 bases, and 10 bases lay between the germline ends. The germline V gene has CDR1 MNHEY and CDR2 SVGEGT. The chain's CDR3 is CASSYLGGLNSPLHF. For the CDR3, the DNA is TGTGCCAGCAGTTACTTGGGCGGACTTAATTCACCCCTCCACTTT.

Ten or more counts support this clonotype. The chain combines TRBV5-5 with TRBJ2-3; D might be TRBD1 (5 bases). This CDR3 is built from 15 residues. Germline lookup yields CDR1 SGHKS and CDR2 YYEKEE (reference sequence). Trimming pared 0 bases from V and 4 bases from J, leaving 12 bases between. The CDR3 loop is CASSLGGHPADTQYF. CDR3 sequence (DNA): TGTGCCAGCAGCTTGGGCGGACACCCCGCAGATACGCAGTATTTT. Based on the CDR3 plus reference TRBV5-5 and TRBJ2-3, the full variable domain is DAGVTQSPTHLIKTRGQQVTLRCSPISGHKSVSWYQQVLGQGPQFIFQYYEKEERGRGNFPDRFSARQFPNYSSELNVNALLLGDSALYLCASSLGGHPADTQYFGPGTRLTVL.

This clonotype was counted ten times or more. The chain has TRBV5-1 and TRBJ1-4, with a weak D call TRBD1 (6 bases). The CDR3 has 14 amino acids. Trimming pared 7 bases from V and 2 bases from J, leaving 12 bases between. Germline CDR1 reads SGHRS; CDR2 reads YFSETQ. The CDR3 region has the DNA TGCGCCAGCGGGTCCCAGGGGACTAATGAAAAACTGTTTTTT. Translation: CASGSQGTNEKLFF.

Of note for this clonotype: Just one base apart from a much larger clone, this may be a read error. V and J are TRBV3-1 and TRBJ2-3; D is possibly TRBD2 (6 bases). CDR3 length equals 17 residues. Germline values: CDR1 LGHDT, CDR2 YNNKEL (reference sequence). DNA of the CDR3: TGTGCCACCAGCAATGGAGGGACGGGAATTTGGGCAGATACGCAGTATTTT. Amino acids: CATSNGGTGIWADTQYF.

This clonotype was seen more than once but under ten times. The chain couples TRBV29-1 to TRBJ2-6; no definite D call. Germline CDR1 is SQVTM and CDR2 is ANQGSEA. This CDR3 has 13 amino acids. V shed 4 bases and J shed 4 bases, with 8 bases lying between them. This chain's CDR3 is CSVVIGGANVLTF. In nucleotides, the CDR3 is TGCAGCGTTGTGATCGGCGGGGCCAACGTCCTGACTTTC. Complete variable domain (other parts from reference TRBV29-1 and TRBJ2-6): SAVISQKPSRDICQRGTSLTIQCQVDSQVTMMFWYRQQPGQSLTLIATANQGSEATYESGFVIDKFPISRPNLTFSTLTVSNMSPEDSSIYLCSVVIGGANVLTFGAGSRLTVL.

This clonotype turned up a few times. This rearrangement joins TRBV6-5 to TRBJ1-3; tentatively, D is TRBD1 (5 bases). This CDR3 region has 17 residues. V lost 2 bases and J lost 0, with 14 bases in between. Looked up from germline, CDR1 is MNHEY and CDR2 is SVGAGI. The CDR3 region is CASSYGGSFLSGNTIYF. In nucleotides, the CDR3 is TGTGCCAGCAGTTACGGGGGTTCGTTCCTCTCTGGAAACACCATATATTTT.

This clonotype has ten or more counts. The chain uses TRBV20-1 and TRBJ2-7, with 9 bases matching TRBD2. The CDR3 is made up of 16 amino acids. The junction had 6 bases not matched to a gene; V was cut back by 0 bases and J by 0 bases. Germline V gives CDR1 DFQATT, CDR2 SNEGSKA (reference sequence). The CDR3 DNA reads TGCAGTGCTAGAGAAGGAGGACTAGCGATCTCCTACGAGCAGTACTTC. Translating it yields CSAREGGLAISYEQYF.

This clonotype was counted many times. This chain links TRBV14 with TRBJ2-2, with D possibly being TRBD2 (6 bases). V was cut by 2 bases and J by 6 bases, with 13 bases left in between. The CDR3 has 15 amino acids. Germline-derived CDR1 and CDR2 are SGHDN and FVKESK. DNA for the CDR3: TGTGCCAGCAGCCAACAGGGAGGTTTGGCCGGGGAGCTGTTTTTT. As protein: CASSQQGGLAGELFF.

This clonotype was picked up many times. This chain links TRBV12-3 or TRBV12-4 with TRBJ2-5; possible D gene TRBD1, 6 bases. Trimming cost V 6 bases and J 2 bases, with 10 bases left between them. The CDR3 totals 13 residues. The CDR3 bases are TGTGCCAGCAGCCAGGGGAGACAAGAGACCCAGTACTTC. This translates into CASSQGRQETQYF.

The gene calls are TRBV4-1 and TRBJ1-4; D is possibly TRBD1 (5 bases). The CDR3 totals 17 residues. From germline, CDR1 is MGHRA and CDR2 YSYEKL. Deletions cut 1 base from V and 7 bases from J, with 19 bases between. In DNA form, the CDR3 reads TGCGCCAGCAGCCAAGGGTTGACAGCCAGCTCTGGTGAAAAACTGTTTTTT. Translating gives CASSQGLTASSGEKLFF.

This clonotype was seen ten or more times. This chain connects TRBV3-1 to TRBJ2-7; D call uncertain. The V end was cut by 1 base, the J end by 6 bases, with 4 bases between. This CDR3 is built from 11 residues. Germline V lookup: CDR1 LGHDT, CDR2 YNNKEL (reference sequence). CDR3 DNA sequence: TGTGCCAGCAGCCAAGCCTCCGAGCAGTACTTC. This sequence encodes CASSQASEQYF.

In its sample, this clonotype was seen many times. The V gene is TRBV15, the J gene TRBJ2-5, with a possible D match to TRBD1 (5 bases). The germline CDR1 and CDR2 sequences are LNHNV and YYDKDF (reference sequence). The V end was cut by 0 bases, the J end by 2 bases, with 13 bases between. This CDR3 is 16 amino acids long. The CDR3, as DNA: TGTGCCACCAGCAGAGATCCATCAGGGATTCAAGAGACCCAGTACTTC. Protein sequence: CATSRDPSGIQETQYF.

At least ten counts were recorded for this clonotype. The V gene is TRBV5-1, the J gene TRBJ2-7; the D gene is possibly TRBD1 (6 bases). There are 15 residues in the CDR3. Trimming removed 0 bases at V and 0 bases at J, with 10 bases between. Germline V gives CDR1 SGHRS, CDR2 YFSETQ. CDR3 region: CASSLVWDTSYEQYF. The CDR3 DNA reads as TGCGCCAGCAGCTTGGTGTGGGACACCTCCTACGAGCAGTACTTC.